This T cell receptor (beta chain) was sequenced during a study of T cell repertoires in cytomegalovirus infection. Study-wide context: Indications came from public TCR beta signatures; they pointed to CMV infection and to a matching HLA type.

The study's findings and limits: HLA-C-restricted, CMV-specific TCR beta clonotypes were dominant ex vivo. The study identified carriers of CMV plus the relevant HLA from cumulative public TCR beta family frequency.

TCRdb re-called the reads through MiXCR, storing one row per CDR3 protein. Of around 170,000 distinct CDR3 sequences listed, roughly 17% are singletons. This clonotype was counted once. Its cognate antigen is unknown. Between the trimmed V and J ends, which lost 5 bases and 4 bases, there was a span of 20 bases. This CDR3 has 16 amino acids. Germline V gives CDR1 MNHEY, CDR2 SVGEGT. This TCR was sampled from a human donor in good health (CMV status not recorded). Some clones in this sample may be carry-over from other donors' samples. The sequenced material came from CD8+ T cells from PBMCs. This chain links TRBV6-2 or TRBV6-3 with TRBJ1-1, with a tentative D call TRBD1 (5 bases). The CDR3 nucleotides read TGTGCCAGCAGTATATCGGGACTCTTACAATCCACTGAAGCTTTCTTT. It yields the protein CASSISGLLQSTEAFF.